The clone carrying this T cell receptor (beta chain) has at least ten counts. This sample was taken from a study of blood T cells in healthy people across ages. The CDR3 contains 11 residues. Germline-derived CDR1 and CDR2 are SEHNR and FQNEAQ (reference sequence). V dropped 5 bases and J dropped 8 bases, with 6 bases sitting between them. Through a sample-barcoded 5' primer and a J-beta primer mix, a second PCR was run for roughly 6 to 12 cycles. TCRdb re-derived calls from the 5' RACE reads in MiXCR, one entry per CDR3 protein. The table includes more than 600,000 distinct CDR3 sequences, 20% to 30% detected once. The data also belong to a second study, concerning T cells of mothers and their children.

The receptor comes from a boy between 5 and 17 years old in good health. V gene TRBV7-9 combines with J gene TRBJ1-4; the D is unclear. Sequencing was carried out using blood. In nucleotides, the CDR3 is TGTGCCAGCAGCCCGGCCGAAAAACTGTTTTTT. Translating gives CASSPAEKLFF.